This record covers a single T cell receptor (beta chain). This sample stems from a study of shared clonotypes between healthy human individuals. Trimming removed 6 bases at V and 3 bases at J, with 9 bases between. This CDR3 is 13 amino acids long. Per the germline V gene, CDR1 is MNHEY and CDR2 is SMNVEV (reference sequence). Some clones are missing from TCRdb's copy, which holds only in-frame ones; the method was immunoSEQ multiplex PCR. Here the sample spans about 2,500,000 clones, 85% to 95% being singletons. The sample comprised naive CD4+ T cells sorted from blood. Subset specified: CD45RA+ positively selected. This receptor was taken from a man between 18 and 35 years old in good health. This chain joins TRBV27 and TRBJ1-5; D gene ambiguous. The CDR3 DNA reads TGTGCCAGCAGGGGGTGGACCAATCAGCCCCAGCATTTT. It codes for CASRGWTNQPQHF.